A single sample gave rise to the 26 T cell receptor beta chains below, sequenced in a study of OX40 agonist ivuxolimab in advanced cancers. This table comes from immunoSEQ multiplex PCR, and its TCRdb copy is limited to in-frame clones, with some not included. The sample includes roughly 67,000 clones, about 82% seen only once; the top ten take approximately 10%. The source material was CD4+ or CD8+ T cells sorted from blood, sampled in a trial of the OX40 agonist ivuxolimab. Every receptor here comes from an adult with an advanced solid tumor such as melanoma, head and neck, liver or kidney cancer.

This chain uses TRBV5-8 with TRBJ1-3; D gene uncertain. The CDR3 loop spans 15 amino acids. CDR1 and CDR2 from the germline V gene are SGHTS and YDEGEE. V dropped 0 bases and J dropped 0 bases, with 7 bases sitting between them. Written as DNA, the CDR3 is TGTGCCAGCAGCTTGGGGCCAATCTCTGGAAACACCATATATTTT. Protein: CASSLGPISGNTIYF. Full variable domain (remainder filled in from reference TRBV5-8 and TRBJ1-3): EAGVTQSPTHLIKTRGQQATLRCSPISGHTSVYWYQQALGLGLQFLLWYDEGEERNRGNFPPRFSGRQFPNYSSELNVNALELEDSALYLCASSLGPISGNTIYFGEGSWLTVV.

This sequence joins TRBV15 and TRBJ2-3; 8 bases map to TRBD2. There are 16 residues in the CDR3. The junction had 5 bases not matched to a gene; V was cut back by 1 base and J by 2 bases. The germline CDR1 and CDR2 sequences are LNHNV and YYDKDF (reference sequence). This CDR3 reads CATSRGTSRDTDTQYF. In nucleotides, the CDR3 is TGTGCCACCAGCAGAGGGACTAGCAGGGACACAGATACGCAGTATTTT. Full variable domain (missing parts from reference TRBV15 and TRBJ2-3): DAMVIQNPRYQVTQFGKPVTLSCSQTLNHNVMYWYQQKSSQAPKLLFHYYDKDFNNEADTPDNFQSRRPNTSFCFLDIRSPGLGDTAMYLCATSRGTSRDTDTQYFGPGTRLTVL.

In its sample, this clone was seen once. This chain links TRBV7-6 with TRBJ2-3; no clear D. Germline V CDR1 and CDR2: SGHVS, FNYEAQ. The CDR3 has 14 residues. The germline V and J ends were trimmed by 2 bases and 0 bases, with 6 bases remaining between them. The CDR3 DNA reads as TGTGCCAGCAGCTTATTGGACAGCACAGATACGCAGTATTTT. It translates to CASSLLDSTDTQYF. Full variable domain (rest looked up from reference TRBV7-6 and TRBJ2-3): GAGVSQSPRYKVTKRGQDVALRCDPISGHVSLYWYRQALGQGPEFLTYFNYEAQQDKSGLPNDRFSAERPEGSISTLTIQRTEQRDSAMYRCASSLLDSTDTQYFGPGTRLTVL.

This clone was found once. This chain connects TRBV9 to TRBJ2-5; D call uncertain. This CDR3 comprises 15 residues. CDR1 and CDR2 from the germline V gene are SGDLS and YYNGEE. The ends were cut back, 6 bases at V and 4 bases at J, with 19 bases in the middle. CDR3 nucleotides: TGTGCCAGCACCCCCGGTCCCGAGTCAGGAGAGACCCAGTACTTC. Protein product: CASTPGPESGETQYF. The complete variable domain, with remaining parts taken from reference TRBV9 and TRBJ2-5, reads DSGVTQTPKHLITATGQRVTLRCSPRSGDLSVYWYQQSLDQGLQFLIQYYNGEERAKGNILERFSAQQFPDLHSELNLSSLELGDSALYFCASTPGPESGETQYFGPGTRLLVL.

The CDR3 loop reads CASSRDRVGDYGYTF. The CDR3 nucleotides are TGTGCCAGTAGCAGAGACAGGGTCGGGGACTATGGCTACACCTTC. The V and J genes are TRBV19 and TRBJ1-2; 7 nucleotides match TRBD1. This CDR3 spans 15 amino acids. Germline V gene data show CDR1 as LNHDA and CDR2 as SQIVND (reference sequence). The V and J ends lost 6 bases and 3 bases, in that order; junction bases with no gene match: 10.

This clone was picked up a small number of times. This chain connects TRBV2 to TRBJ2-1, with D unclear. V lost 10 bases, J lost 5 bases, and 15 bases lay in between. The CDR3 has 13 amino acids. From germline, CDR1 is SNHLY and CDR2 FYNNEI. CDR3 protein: CATQRGLNNEQFF. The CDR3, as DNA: TGTGCCACCCAACGAGGCCTTAACAATGAGCAGTTCTTC.

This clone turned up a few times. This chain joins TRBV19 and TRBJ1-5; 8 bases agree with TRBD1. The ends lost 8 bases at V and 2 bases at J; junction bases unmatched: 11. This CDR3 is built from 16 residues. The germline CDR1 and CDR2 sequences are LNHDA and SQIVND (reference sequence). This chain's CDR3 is CASEPGGRRGNQPQHF. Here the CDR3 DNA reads TGTGCCAGTGAACCAGGGGGCCGGAGGGGCAATCAGCCCCAGCATTTT. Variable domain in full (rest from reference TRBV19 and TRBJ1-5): DGGITQSPKYLFRKEGQNVTLSCEQNLNHDAMYWYRQDPGQGLRLIYYSQIVNDFQKGDIAEGYSVSREKKESFPLTVTSAQKNPTAFYLCASEPGGRRGNQPQHFGDGTRLSIL.

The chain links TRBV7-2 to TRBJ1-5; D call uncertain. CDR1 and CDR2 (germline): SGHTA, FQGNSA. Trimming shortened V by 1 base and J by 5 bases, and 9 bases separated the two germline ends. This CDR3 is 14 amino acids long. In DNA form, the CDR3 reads TGTGCCAGCAGCTTAGGAGGGATATATCAGCCCCAGCATTTT. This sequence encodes CASSLGGIYQPQHF.

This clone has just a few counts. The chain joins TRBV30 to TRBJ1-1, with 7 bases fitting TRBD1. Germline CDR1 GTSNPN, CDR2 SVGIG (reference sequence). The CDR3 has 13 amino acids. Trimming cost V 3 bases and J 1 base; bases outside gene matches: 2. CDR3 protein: CAWRRGQNTEAFF. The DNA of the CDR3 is TGTGCCTGGAGAAGGGGGCAGAACACTGAAGCTTTCTTT.

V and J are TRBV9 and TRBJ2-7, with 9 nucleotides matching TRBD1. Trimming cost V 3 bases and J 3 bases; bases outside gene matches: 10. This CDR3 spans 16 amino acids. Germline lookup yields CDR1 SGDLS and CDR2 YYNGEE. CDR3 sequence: CASSGPTGGRYYEQYF. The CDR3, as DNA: TGTGCCAGCAGCGGACCTACAGGGGGCCGTTACTACGAGCAGTACTTC.

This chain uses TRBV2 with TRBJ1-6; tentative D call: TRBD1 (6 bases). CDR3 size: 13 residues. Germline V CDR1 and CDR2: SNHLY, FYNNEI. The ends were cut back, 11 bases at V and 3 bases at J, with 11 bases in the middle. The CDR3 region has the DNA TGTGCCGGACAGAATAACTATAATTCACCCCTCCACTTT. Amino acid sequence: CAGQNNYNSPLHF.

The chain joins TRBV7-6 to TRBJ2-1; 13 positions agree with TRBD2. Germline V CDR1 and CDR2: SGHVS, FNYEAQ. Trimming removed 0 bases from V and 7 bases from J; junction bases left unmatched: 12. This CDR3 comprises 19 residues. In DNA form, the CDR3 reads TGTGCCAGCAGCTTAGCGGGGACTAGCGGGGCGCGGATCGGGAATGAGCAGTTCTTC. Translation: CASSLAGTSGARIGNEQFF.

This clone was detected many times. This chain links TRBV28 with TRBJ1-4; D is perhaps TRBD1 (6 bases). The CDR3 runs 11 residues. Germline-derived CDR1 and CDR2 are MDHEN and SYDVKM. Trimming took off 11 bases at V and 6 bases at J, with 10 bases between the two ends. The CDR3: CAPEGDEKLFF. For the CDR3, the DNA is TGTGCCCCCGAGGGGGATGAAAAACTGTTTTTT. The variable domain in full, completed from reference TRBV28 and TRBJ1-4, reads DVKVTQSSRYLVKRTGEKVFLECVQDMDHENMFWYRQDPGLGLRLIYFSYDVKMKEKGDIPEGYSVSREKKERFSLILESASTNQTSMYLCAPEGDEKLFFGSGTQLSVL.

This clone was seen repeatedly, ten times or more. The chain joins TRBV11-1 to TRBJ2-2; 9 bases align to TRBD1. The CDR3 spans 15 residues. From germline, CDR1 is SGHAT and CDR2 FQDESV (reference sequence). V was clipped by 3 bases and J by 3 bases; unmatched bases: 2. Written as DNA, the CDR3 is TGTGCCAGCAGCTTCAGGGACAGGGACACCGGGGAGCTGTTTTTT. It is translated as CASSFRDRDTGELFF.

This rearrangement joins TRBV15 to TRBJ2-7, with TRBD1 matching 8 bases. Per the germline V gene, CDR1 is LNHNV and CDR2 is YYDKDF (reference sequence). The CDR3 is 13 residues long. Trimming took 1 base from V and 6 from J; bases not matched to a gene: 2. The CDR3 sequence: CATSRAGTGEQYF. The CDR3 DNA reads TGTGCCACCAGCAGAGCGGGGACAGGCGAGCAGTACTTC. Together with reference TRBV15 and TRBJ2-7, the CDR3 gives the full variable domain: DAMVIQNPRYQVTQFGKPVTLSCSQTLNHNVMYWYQQKSSQAPKLLFHYYDKDFNNEADTPDNFQSRRPNTSFCFLDIRSPGLGDTAMYLCATSRAGTGEQYFGPGTRLTVT.

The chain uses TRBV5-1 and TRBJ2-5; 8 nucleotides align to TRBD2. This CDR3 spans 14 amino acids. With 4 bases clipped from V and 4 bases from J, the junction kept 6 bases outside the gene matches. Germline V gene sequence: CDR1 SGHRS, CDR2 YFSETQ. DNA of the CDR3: TGCGCCAGCAGCCCCGGGACTAGAGGAGAGACCCAGTACTTC. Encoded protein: CASSPGTRGETQYF.

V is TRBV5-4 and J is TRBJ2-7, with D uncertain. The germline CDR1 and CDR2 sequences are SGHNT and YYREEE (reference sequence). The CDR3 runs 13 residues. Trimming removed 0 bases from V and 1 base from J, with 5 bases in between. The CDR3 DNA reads TGTGCCAGCAGCTTGGAGCGATCCTACGAGCAGTACGTC. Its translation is CASSLERSYEQYV.

This CDR3 reads CASARDRALFYF. The CDR3 DNA reads as TGTGCCAGTGCTCGGGACAGGGCCTTGTTTTACTTC. The chain carries TRBV7-9 and TRBJ2-7; 9 bases agree with TRBD1. The CDR3 has 12 amino acids. The V and J ends lost 9 bases and 13 bases, in that order; junction bases with no gene match: 13. The germline V gene has CDR1 SEHNR and CDR2 FQNEAQ (reference sequence).

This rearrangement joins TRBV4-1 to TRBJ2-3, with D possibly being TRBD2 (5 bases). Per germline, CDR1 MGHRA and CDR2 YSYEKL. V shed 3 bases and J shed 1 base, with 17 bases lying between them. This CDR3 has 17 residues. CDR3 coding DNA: TGCGCCAGCAGCCAGAGCGGACGGGAAATAGGCACAGATACGCAGTATTTT. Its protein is CASSQSGREIGTDTQYF.

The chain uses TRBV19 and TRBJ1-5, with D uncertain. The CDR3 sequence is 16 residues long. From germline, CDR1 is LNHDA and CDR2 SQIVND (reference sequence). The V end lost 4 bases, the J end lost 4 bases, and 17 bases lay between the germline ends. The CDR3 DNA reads TGTGCCAGTAGTAGTGGTATGAGGGCCAGGAATCAGCCCCAGCATTTT. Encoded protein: CASSSGMRARNQPQHF.

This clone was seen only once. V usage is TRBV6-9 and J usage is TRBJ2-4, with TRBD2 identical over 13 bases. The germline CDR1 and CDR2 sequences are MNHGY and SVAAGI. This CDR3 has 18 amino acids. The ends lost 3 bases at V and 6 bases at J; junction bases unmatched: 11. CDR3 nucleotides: TGTGCCAGCAGTTACCAAACCAGGACTAGCGGGAGCAGAAACATTCAGTACTTC. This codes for CASSYQTRTSGSRNIQYF.

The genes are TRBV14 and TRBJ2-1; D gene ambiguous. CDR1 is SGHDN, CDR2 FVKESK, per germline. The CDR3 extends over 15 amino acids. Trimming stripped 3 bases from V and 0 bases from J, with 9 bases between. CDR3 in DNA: TGTGCCAGCAGCCATGGGGTCAGCTCCTACAATGAGCAGTTCTTC. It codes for CASSHGVSSYNEQFF.

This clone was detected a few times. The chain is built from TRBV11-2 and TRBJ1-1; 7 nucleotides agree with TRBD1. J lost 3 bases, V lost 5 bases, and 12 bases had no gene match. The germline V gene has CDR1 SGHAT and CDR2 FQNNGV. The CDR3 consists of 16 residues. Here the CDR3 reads CASSPTTPGQYTEAFF. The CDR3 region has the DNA TGTGCCAGCAGCCCAACTACACCGGGACAGTACACTGAAGCTTTCTTT.

In DNA, the CDR3 is TGTGCCAGCAGCTCTCAGGGGACTAGCTACAATGAGCAGTTCTTC. It is translated as CASSSQGTSYNEQFF. The chain links TRBV5-4 to TRBJ2-1; 8 bases fit TRBD2. Germline CDR1 and CDR2: SGHNT and YYREEE (reference sequence). The CDR3 runs 15 residues. With V trimmed by 3 bases and J by 3 bases, 5 bases remained unmatched.

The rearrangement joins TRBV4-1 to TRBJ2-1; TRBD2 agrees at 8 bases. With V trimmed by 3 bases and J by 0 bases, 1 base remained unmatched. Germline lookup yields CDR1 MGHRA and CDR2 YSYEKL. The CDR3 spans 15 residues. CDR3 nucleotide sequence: TGCGCCAGCAGCCATCGGGAGGGCTCCTACAATGAGCAGTTCTTC. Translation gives CASSHREGSYNEQFF.

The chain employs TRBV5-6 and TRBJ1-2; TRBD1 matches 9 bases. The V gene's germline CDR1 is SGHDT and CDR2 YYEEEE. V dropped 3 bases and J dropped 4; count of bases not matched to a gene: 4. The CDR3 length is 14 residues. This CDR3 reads CASSSPDRGYGYTF. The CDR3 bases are TGTGCCAGCAGCTCCCCGGACAGGGGCTATGGCTACACCTTC.